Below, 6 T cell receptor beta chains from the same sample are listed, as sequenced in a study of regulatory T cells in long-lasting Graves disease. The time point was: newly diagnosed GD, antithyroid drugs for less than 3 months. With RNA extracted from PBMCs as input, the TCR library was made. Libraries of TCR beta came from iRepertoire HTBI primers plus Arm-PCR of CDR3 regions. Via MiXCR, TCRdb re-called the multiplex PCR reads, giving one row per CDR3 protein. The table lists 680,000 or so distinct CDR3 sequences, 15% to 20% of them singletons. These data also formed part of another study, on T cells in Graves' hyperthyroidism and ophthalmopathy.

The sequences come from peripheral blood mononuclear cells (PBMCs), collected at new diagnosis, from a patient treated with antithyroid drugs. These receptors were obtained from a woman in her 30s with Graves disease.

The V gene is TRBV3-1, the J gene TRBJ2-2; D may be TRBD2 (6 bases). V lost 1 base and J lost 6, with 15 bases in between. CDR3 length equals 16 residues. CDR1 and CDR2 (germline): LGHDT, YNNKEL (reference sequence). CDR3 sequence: CASSQGVGGKAGELFF. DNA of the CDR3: TGTGCCAGCAGCCAAGGAGTCGGGGGTAAAGCCGGGGAGCTGTTTTTT.

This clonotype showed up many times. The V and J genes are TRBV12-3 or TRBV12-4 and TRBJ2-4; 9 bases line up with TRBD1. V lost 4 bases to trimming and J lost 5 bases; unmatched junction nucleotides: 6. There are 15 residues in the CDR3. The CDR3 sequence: CASSSLRTGENIQYF. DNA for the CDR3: TGTGCCAGCAGTTCCCTCCGGACAGGGGAAAACATTCAGTACTTC.

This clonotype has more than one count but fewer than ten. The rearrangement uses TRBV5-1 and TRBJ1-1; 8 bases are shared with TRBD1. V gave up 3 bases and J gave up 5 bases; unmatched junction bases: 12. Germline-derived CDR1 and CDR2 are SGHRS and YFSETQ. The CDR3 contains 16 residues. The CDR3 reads CASSSSRTGSVTEAFF. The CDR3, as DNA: TGCGCCAGCAGCTCATCAAGGACAGGGAGCGTTACTGAAGCTTTCTTT.

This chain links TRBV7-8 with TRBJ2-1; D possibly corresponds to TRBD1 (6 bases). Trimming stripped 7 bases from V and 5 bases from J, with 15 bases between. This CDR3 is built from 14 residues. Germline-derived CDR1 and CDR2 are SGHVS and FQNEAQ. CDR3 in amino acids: CASTPLQGNNEQFF. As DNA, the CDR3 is TGTGCCAGCACCCCTTTACAGGGCAACAATGAGCAGTTCTTC.

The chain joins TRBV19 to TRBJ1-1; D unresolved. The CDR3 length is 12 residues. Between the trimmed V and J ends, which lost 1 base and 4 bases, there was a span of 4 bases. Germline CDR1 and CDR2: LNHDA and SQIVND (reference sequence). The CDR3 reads CASSIGATEAFF. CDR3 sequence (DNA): TGTGCCAGTAGTATAGGTGCCACTGAAGCTTTCTTT.

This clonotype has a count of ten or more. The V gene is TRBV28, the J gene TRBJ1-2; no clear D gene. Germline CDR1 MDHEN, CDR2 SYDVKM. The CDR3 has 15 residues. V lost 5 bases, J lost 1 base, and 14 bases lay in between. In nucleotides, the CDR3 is TGTGCCAGCAGTCGCCCTAGGATGGTTAACTATGGCTACACCTTC. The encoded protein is CASSRPRMVNYGYTF.